This is a list of T cell receptor beta chains from one sample in a study of CD8 T cells in Susac syndrome. MiXCR, run by TCRdb on the immunoSEQ multiplex PCR reads, gives a single entry per CDR3 protein. The profile shows about 430,000 distinct CDR3 sequences, more than 80% of them singletons. Source material: CD8+ T cells from PBMCs. The source is a human donor with multiple sclerosis. Both conserved end residues are part of each CDR3. The D gene is left open where the match is weak. A clone size is listed for some rows: how often the clone was seen (once, few, many), or a class if it is expanded.

clone_size j_call v_call cdr3_length d_call cdr3_aa cdr3_nt
. TRBJ1-1 TRBV4-1 17 . CASSQGPPESGGTEAFF TGCGCCAGCAGCCAAGGCCCTCCCGAATCGGGAGGCACTGAAGCTTTCTTT
. TRBJ2-1 TRBV19 15 TRBD2 CASSIMRGTYNEQFF TGTGCCAGTAGTATAATGCGGGGGACCTACAATGAGCAGTTCTTC
few TRBJ1-2 TRBV4-1 12 TRBD1 CASSQGQGGYTF TGCGCCAGCAGCCAAGGACAGGGAGGCTACACCTTC
. TRBJ2-5 TRBV11-2 13 TRBD1 CASSLAGGETQYF TGTGCCAGCAGCTTAGCAGGGGGAGAGACCCAGTACTTC
. TRBJ2-3 TRBV9 12 . CASSVETDTQYF TGTGCCAGCAGCGTAGAGACAGATACGCAGTATTTT
few TRBJ1-1 TRBV19 13 TRBD1 CASSFGQGSEAFF TGTGCCAGTAGCTTCGGACAGGGAAGTGAAGCTTTCTTT
. TRBJ2-2 TRBV20-1 12 . CSAQRNTGELFF TGCAGTGCTCAGCGGAACACTGGGGAGCTGTTTTTT
. TRBJ2-1 TRBV19 15 . CASSTPHYGSDEQFF TGTGCCAGTAGTACCCCTCACTATGGGAGCGATGAGCAGTTCTTC
. TRBJ2-7 TRBV5-5 14 . CASSLAHRSYEQYF TGTGCCAGCAGCTTGGCTCATCGTTCCTACGAGCAGTACTTC
. TRBJ1-4 TRBV7-9 15 TRBD1 CASSARDSFNEKLFF TGTGCCAGCAGCGCCCGGGACAGCTTTAATGAAAAACTGTTTTTT
. TRBJ2-7 TRBV28 13 TRBD1 CASTETGAYEQYF TGTGCCAGCACGGAAACAGGGGCCTACGAGCAGTACTTC
. TRBJ2-5 TRBV2 14 . CASSAWTDQETQYF TGTGCCAGCAGTGCCTGGACCGACCAAGAGACCCAGTACTTC
. TRBJ1-2 TRBV5-6 14 TRBD1 CASSFGTGGNGYTF TGTGCCAGCAGCTTTGGGACAGGGGGTAATGGCTACACCTTC
. TRBJ1-1 TRBV19 13 . CATRGAGYTEAFF TGTGCCACCCGTGGGGCAGGGTACACTGAAGCTTTCTTT
. TRBJ2-1 TRBV6-1 15 TRBD2 CASSQTSGTYNEQFF TGTGCCAGCAGTCAGACTAGCGGGACTTACAATGAGCAGTTCTTC
. TRBJ2-7 TRBV6-1 16 TRBD2 CASSIPAGGVFYEQYF TGTGCCAGCAGTATCCCTGCGGGAGGGGTCTTCTACGAGCAGTACTTC
. TRBJ2-6 TRBV5-4 18 TRBD1 CASTDGQGIITGANVLTF TGTGCCAGCACCGACGGACAGGGGATAATTACTGGGGCCAACGTCCTGACTTTC
. TRBJ1-1 TRBV4-1 16 . CASSPPGRGANTEAFF TGCGCCAGCAGCCCCCCTGGGCGCGGGGCGAACACTGAAGCTTTCTTT
. TRBJ1-2 TRBV2 14 . CASSAFAGSYGYTF TGTGCCAGCAGTGCGTTTGCAGGAAGCTATGGCTACACCTTC
once TRBJ2-1 TRBV4-1 13 . CASSRTEADEQFF TGCGCCAGCAGTCGGACAGAGGCGGATGAGCAGTTCTTC
. TRBJ2-1 TRBV4-1 15 . CASSPEAGAFNEQFF TGCGCCAGCAGCCCTGAGGCGGGGGCCTTTAATGAGCAGTTCTTC
. TRBJ1-1 TRBV4-1 15 TRBD1 CASSQNGQGGTEAFF TGCGCCAGCAGCCAAAATGGGCAGGGGGGCACTGAAGCTTTCTTT
. TRBJ2-1 TRBV12-3/TRBV12-4 18 TRBD2 CASSSPLILAGDENEQFF TGTGCCAGCAGTTCACCTCTCATTCTAGCGGGAGACGAGAATGAGCAGTTCTTC
. TRBJ2-3 TRBV28 17 . CASSFPQGRRSTDTQYF TGTGCCAGCAGTTTTCCTCAAGGGAGGAGGAGCACAGATACGCAGTATTTT
. TRBJ2-1 TRBV6-5 13 TRBD2 CASRAGGPFEQFF TGTGCCAGCAGGGCGGGGGGGCCTTTTGAGCAGTTCTTC
. TRBJ2-7 TRBV6-2/TRBV6-3 15 TRBD2 CASRLTSASSYEQYF TGTGCCAGCAGGCTGACTAGCGCCAGCTCCTACGAGCAGTACTTC
few TRBJ1-1 TRBV6-2/TRBV6-3 15 . CASRGTEVMNTEAFF TGTGCCAGTAGGGGAACGGAGGTTATGAACACTGAAGCTTTCTTT
. TRBJ2-1 TRBV12-3/TRBV12-4 15 . CASSSASSSYNEQFF TGTGCCAGCAGTTCAGCGAGTAGCTCCTACAATGAGCAGTTCTTC
. TRBJ2-7 TRBV14 15 . CASSQDFGQPYEQYF TGTGCCAGCAGCCAAGATTTCGGACAGCCCTACGAGCAGTACTTC
. TRBJ2-5 TRBV7-9 15 . CASTSESTGEETQYF TGTGCCAGCACCTCCGAGTCGACAGGAGAAGAGACCCAGTACTTC
. TRBJ2-1 TRBV6-5 14 . CASRPPDSYNEQFF TGTGCCAGCAGGCCACCGGACTCCTACAATGAGCAGTTCTTC
. TRBJ2-3 TRBV7-8 16 . CASSLYGPVGTDTQYF TGTGCCAGCAGCTTATACGGTCCGGTAGGCACAGATACGCAGTATTTT
. TRBJ1-1 TRBV15 14 . CATSRDSGNTEAFF TGTGCCACCAGCAGAGATTCGGGGAACACTGAAGCTTTCTTT
. TRBJ2-3 TRBV27 14 TRBD2 CASSFSGPTDTQYF TGTGCCAGCAGTTTTAGCGGGCCGACAGATACGCAGTATTTT
once TRBJ2-7 TRBV27 13 . CASSKVQGGEQYF TGTGCCAGCAGTAAGGTGCAGGGTGGCGAGCAGTACTTC
. TRBJ1-2 TRBV12-3/TRBV12-4 12 . CASQGQNYGYTF TGTGCCAGCCAAGGACAGAACTATGGCTACACCTTC
once TRBJ1-1 TRBV2 14 . CASSELVSNTEAFF TGTGCCAGCAGTGAATTAGTCAGTAACACTGAAGCTTTCTTT
. TRBJ2-3 TRBV5-1 15 TRBD1 CASSSPGQGLDTQYF TGCGCCAGCAGCTCGCCGGGACAGGGGTTAGATACGCAGTATTTT
. TRBJ1-1 TRBV20-1 13 TRBD1 CSAKQGFDTEAFF TGCAGTGCGAAACAGGGGTTCGACACTGAAGCTTTCTTT
. TRBJ2-6 TRBV12-3/TRBV12-4 19 . CASSSERGKGDPGANVLTF TGTGCCAGCAGTTCGGAAAGAGGGAAAGGGGACCCTGGGGCCAACGTCCTGACTTTC
. TRBJ2-1 TRBV6-5 13 . CASSYSSDGEQFF TGTGCCAGCAGTTACTCCTCGGATGGTGAGCAGTTCTTC
. TRBJ2-3 TRBV2 15 TRBD1 CASSDGTASTDTQYF TGTGCCAGCAGTGATGGGACAGCTAGCACAGATACGCAGTATTTT
. TRBJ2-3 TRBV28 16 . CASSLSVASLTDTQYF TGTGCCAGCAGTTTATCAGTTGCCAGCCTCACAGATACGCAGTATTTT
. TRBJ2-2 TRBV28 16 TRBD1 CASSLEGQGRSGELFF TGTGCCAGCAGTTTAGAGGGACAGGGGAGGAGCGGGGAGCTGTTTTTT
. TRBJ2-1 TRBV25-1 10 . CAFDDTSQVF TGTGCATTCGACGATACCTCCCAGGTCTTC
. TRBJ2-2 TRBV4-1 17 TRBD2 CASSHPSGGPDTGELFF TGCGCCAGCAGCCATCCTAGCGGGGGGCCCGACACCGGGGAGCTGTTTTTT
. TRBJ2-2 TRBV12-3/TRBV12-4 14 . CASSFAQGSGELFF TGTGCCAGCAGTTTCGCTCAGGGGTCCGGGGAGCTGTTTTTT
. TRBJ1-1 TRBV5-1 18 TRBD1 CASSLGVWRTGVRAEAFF TGCGCCAGCAGCTTGGGGGTGTGGAGGACAGGGGTACGCGCTGAAGCTTTCTTT
. TRBJ2-5 TRBV6-2/TRBV6-3 11 . CAGDKKETQYF TGTGCCGGCGATAAGAAAGAGACCCAGTACTTC
. TRBJ1-5 TRBV12-5 16 . CASGPDEMVRNQPQHF TGTGCTAGTGGACCTGATGAGATGGTCCGCAATCAGCCCCAGCATTTT
. TRBJ1-2 TRBV29-1 14 . CSVEGRDGLYGYTF TGCAGCGTTGAAGGGAGGGACGGATTATATGGCTACACCTTC
. TRBJ2-7 TRBV20-1 15 TRBD2 CSARDWLAGDYEQYF TGCAGTGCTAGAGATTGGCTAGCGGGAGACTACGAGCAGTACTTC
. TRBJ2-3 TRBV30 11 . CAWLIGDTQYF TGTGCCTGGTTGATTGGAGATACGCAGTATTTT
. TRBJ2-7 TRBV12-3/TRBV12-4 14 TRBD2 CASSPTGLQYEQYF TGTGCCAGCAGTCCTACGGGACTACAGTACGAGCAGTACTTC
. TRBJ2-5 TRBV27 16 . CASSLGREFVKETQYF TGTGCCAGCAGTTTAGGGCGAGAGTTCGTCAAAGAGACCCAGTACTTC
. TRBJ2-1 TRBV20-1 16 TRBD2 CSARDISGDSYNEQFF TGCAGTGCTAGAGATATAAGCGGGGATTCCTACAATGAGCAGTTCTTC
. TRBJ2-2 TRBV4-1 14 . CASSQAGTPGELFF TGCGCCAGCAGCCAAGCGGGGACCCCCGGGGAGCTGTTTTTT
. TRBJ1-2 TRBV27 14 . CASSTGFSNYGYTF TGTGCCAGCAGTACAGGGTTTTCGAACTATGGCTACACCTTC